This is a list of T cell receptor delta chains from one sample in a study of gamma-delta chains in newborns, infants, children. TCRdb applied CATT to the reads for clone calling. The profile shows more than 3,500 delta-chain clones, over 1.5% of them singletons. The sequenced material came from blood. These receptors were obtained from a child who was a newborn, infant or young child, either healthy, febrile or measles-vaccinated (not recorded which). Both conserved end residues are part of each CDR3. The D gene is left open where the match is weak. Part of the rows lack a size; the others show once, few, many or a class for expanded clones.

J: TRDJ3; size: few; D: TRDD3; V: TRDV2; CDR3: CACDTVGIRSWDTRQMFF; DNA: TGTGCCTGTGACACCGTGGGGATACGCTCCTGGGACACCCGACAGATGTTTTTC
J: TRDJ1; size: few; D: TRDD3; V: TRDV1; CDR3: CALGNPQIPIPGWGIGYTDKLIF; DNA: TGTGCTCTTGGGAACCCTCAAATTCCCATACCCGGCTGGGGGATAGGGTACACCGATAAACTCATCTTT
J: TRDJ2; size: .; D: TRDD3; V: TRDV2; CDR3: CACDSLLGDTAQLFF; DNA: TGTGCCTGTGACTCACTACTGGGGGATACAGCACAACTCTTCTTT
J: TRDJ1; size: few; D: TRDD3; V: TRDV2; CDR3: CACDTWGIPGDKLIF; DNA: TGTGCCTGTGACACCTGGGGGATACCAGGCGATAAACTCATCTTT
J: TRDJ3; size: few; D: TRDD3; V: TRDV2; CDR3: CACDKVLGDWSSWDTRQMFF; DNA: TGTGCCTGTGACAAAGTACTGGGGGATTGGAGCTCCTGGGACACCCGACAGATGTTTTTC
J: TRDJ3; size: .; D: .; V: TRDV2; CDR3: CACDTWGSSSWDTRQMFF; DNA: TGTGCCTGTGACACCTGGGGGTCAAGCTCCTGGGACACCCGACAGATGTTTTTC
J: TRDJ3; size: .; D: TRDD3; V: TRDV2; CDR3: CACDTLGDSSWDTRQMFF; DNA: TGTGCCTGTGACACCCTGGGGGATAGCTCCTGGGACACCCGACAGATGTTTTTC
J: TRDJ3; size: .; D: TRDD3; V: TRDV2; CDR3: CACDTLGDTSSWDTRQMFF; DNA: TGTGCCTGTGACACCCTGGGGGATACCAGCTCCTGGGACACCCGACAGATGTTTTTC
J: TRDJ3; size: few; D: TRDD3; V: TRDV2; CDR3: CACDILGDTSWDTRQTFF; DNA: TGTGCCTGTGACATACTGGGGGATACTTCCTGGGACACCCGACAGACGTTTTTC
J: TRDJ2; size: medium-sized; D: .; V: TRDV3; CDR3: CASLLLGTAQLFF; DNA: TGTGCCTCCCTTTTACTGGGGACAGCACAACTCTTCTTT
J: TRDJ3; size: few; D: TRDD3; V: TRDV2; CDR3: CACDTGGYTTWDTRQMFF; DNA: TGTGCCTGTGACACTGGGGGATACACGACCTGGGACACCCGACAGATGTTTTTC
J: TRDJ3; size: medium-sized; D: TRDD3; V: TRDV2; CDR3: CACDTGGYASWDTRQMFF; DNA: TGTGCCTGTGACACTGGGGGATACGCGTCCTGGGACACCCGACAGATGTTTTTC
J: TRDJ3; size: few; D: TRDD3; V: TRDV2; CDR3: CACDTLGDTFPWDTRQMFF; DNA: TGTGCCTGTGACACCCTGGGGGATACGTTCCCCTGGGACACCCGACAGATGTTTTTC
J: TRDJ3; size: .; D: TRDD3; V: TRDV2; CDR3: CACDKVLGGPASSWDTRQMFF; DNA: TGTGCCTGTGACAAAGTACTGGGGGGCCCGGCGAGCTCCTGGGACACCCGACAGATGTTTTTC
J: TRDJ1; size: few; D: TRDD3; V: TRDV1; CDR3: CALGEKFPSIRTGGLCTDKLIF; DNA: TGTGCTCTTGGGGAAAAGTTTCCTTCCATTCGTACTGGGGGATTGTGCACCGATAAACTCATCTTT
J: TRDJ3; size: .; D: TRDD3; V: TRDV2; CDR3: CACDKLGDAQFSSWDTRQMFF; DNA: TGTGCCTGTGACAAACTGGGGGACGCGCAATTCAGCTCCTGGGACACCCGACAGATGTTTTTC
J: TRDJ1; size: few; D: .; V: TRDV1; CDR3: CALGETPPIKTYTDKLIF; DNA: TGTGCTCTTGGGGAAACCCCCCCGATCAAAACGTACACCGATAAACTCATCTTT
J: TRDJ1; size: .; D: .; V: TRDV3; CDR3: CASPSYTDKLIF; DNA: TGTGCCTCTCCCTCGTACACCGATAAACTCATCTTT
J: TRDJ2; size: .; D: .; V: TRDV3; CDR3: CARCWGGTAQLFF; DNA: TGTGCCCGCTGCTGGGGAGGGACAGCACAACTCTTCTTT
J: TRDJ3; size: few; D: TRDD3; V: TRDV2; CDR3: CACDTPTGGYALPSSWDTRQMFF; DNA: TGTGCCTGTGACACCCCTACTGGGGGATACGCGCTACCGAGCTCCTGGGACACCCGACAGATGTTTTTC
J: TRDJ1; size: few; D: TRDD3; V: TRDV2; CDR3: CACDSLLGDIDKLIF; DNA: TGTGCCTGTGACTCCTTACTGGGGGATATCGATAAACTCATCTTT
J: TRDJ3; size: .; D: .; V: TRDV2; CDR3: CACDTVGVMGPSSSWDTRQMFF; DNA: TGTGCCTGTGACACCGTTGGGGTAATGGGACCCTCAAGCTCCTGGGACACCCGACAGATGTTTTTC
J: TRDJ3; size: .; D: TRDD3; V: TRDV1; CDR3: CALVYWGIHTGRSWDTRQMFF; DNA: TGTGCTCTGGTGTACTGGGGGATACATACAGGGCGCTCCTGGGACACCCGACAGATGTTTTTC
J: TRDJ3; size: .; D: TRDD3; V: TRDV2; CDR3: CACDTVGDPWDTRQMFF; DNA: TGTGCCTGTGACACCGTGGGGGACCCCTGGGACACCCGACAGATGTTTTTC
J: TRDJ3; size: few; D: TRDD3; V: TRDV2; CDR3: CACDPAGGYSWDTRQMFF; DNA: TGTGCCTGTGACCCTGCTGGGGGATACTCCTGGGACACCCGACAGATGTTTTTC
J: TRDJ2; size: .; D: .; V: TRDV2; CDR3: CACDSLTAQLFF; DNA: TGTGCCTGTGACTCATTGACAGCACAACTCTTCTTT
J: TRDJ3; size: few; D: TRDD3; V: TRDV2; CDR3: CACDTVLGDITWDTRQMFF; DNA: TGTGCCTGTGACACCGTACTGGGGGATATCACCTGGGACACCCGACAGATGTTTTTC
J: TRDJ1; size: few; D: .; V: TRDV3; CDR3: CALEATDKLIF; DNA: TGTGCCTTGGAGGCCACCGATAAACTCATCTTT
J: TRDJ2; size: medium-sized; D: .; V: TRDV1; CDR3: CALGGISRLLACTAQLFF; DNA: TGTGCTCTTGGGGGAATTTCCCGCCTTTTAGCCTGTACAGCACAACTCTTCTTT